This T cell receptor beta chain emerged from a study of cytomegalovirus exposure and HLA in healthy donors. The CDR3 has 13 residues. The junction had 11 bases not matched to a gene; V was cut back by 8 bases and J by 7 bases. Germline CDR1 reads SNHLY; CDR2 reads FYNNEI. Researchers ran the PCR with 60 Vbeta and 13 Jbeta primers. Here immunoSEQ multiplex PCR was the method, and the copy in TCRdb shows in-frame clones only, minus some. The sample holds over 150,000 clones; approximately 77% are singletons and the top ten take about 7.9%. V is TRBV2 and J is TRBJ2-7; 7 bases fit TRBD1. What was sequenced was PBMCs. The sequence derives from a male donor in good health and CMV-seropositive. The CDR3 reads CASGNRGQWEQYF. DNA for the CDR3: TGTGCCAGCGGTAATAGGGGACAGTGGGAGCAGTACTTC.